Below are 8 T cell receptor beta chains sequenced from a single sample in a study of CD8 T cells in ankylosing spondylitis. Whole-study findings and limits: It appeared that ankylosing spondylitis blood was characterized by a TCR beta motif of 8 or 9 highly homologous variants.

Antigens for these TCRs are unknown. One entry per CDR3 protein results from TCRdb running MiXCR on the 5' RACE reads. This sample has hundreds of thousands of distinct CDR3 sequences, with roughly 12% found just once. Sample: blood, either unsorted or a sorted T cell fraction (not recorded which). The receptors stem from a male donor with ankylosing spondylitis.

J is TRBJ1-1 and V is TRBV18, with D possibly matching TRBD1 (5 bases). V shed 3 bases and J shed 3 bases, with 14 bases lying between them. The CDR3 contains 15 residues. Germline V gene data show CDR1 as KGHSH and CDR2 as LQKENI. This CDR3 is CASSPGAVGYTEAFF. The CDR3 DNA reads TGTGCCAGCTCACCCGGGGCTGTTGGGTACACTGAAGCTTTCTTT.

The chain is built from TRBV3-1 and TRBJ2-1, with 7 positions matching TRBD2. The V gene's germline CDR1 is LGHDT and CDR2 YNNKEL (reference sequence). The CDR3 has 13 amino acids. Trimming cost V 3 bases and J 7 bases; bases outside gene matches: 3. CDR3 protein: CASSQMGGNEQFF. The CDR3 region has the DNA TGTGCCAGCAGCCAGATGGGGGGGAATGAGCAGTTCTTC.

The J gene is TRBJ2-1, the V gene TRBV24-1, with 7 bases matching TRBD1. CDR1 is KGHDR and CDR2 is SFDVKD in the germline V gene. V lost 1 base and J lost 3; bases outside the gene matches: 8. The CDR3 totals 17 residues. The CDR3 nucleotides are TGTGCCACCAGTGATTTTACCCGGGACAGTAACTACAATGAGCAGTTCTTC. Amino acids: CATSDFTRDSNYNEQFF.

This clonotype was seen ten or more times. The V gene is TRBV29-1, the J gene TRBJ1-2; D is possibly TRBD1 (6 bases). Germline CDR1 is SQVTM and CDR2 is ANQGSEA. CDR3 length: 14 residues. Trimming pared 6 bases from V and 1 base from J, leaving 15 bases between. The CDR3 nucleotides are TGCAGCGTGGGGGGGCGATCCGATAACTATGGCTACACCTTC. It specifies CSVGGRSDNYGYTF.

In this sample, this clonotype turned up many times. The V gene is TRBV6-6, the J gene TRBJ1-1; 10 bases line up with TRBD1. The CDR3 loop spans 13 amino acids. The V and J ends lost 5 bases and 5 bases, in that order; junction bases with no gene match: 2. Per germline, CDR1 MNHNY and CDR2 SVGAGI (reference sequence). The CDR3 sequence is CASSTDRGTEAFF. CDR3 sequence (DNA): TGTGCCAGCAGTACGGACAGGGGGACTGAAGCTTTCTTT.

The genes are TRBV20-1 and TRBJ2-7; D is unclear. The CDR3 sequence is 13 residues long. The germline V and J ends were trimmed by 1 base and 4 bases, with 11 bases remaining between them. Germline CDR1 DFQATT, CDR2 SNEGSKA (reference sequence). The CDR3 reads CSARGTSWYEQYF. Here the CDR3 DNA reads TGCAGTGCTAGAGGAACTTCCTGGTACGAGCAGTACTTC.

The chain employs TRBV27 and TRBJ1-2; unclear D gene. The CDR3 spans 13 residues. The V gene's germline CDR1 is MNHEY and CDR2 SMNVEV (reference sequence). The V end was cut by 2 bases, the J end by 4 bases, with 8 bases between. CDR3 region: CASSLKGLYGYTF. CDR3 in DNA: TGTGCCAGCAGTTTAAAAGGGCTCTATGGCTACACCTTC.

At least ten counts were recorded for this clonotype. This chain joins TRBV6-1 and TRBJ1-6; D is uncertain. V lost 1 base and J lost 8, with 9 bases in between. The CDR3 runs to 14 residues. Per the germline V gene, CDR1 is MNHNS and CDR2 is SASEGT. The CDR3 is CASSEGYSYSPLHF. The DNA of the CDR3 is TGTGCCAGCAGTGAAGGGTACAGTTATTCACCCCTCCACTTT.